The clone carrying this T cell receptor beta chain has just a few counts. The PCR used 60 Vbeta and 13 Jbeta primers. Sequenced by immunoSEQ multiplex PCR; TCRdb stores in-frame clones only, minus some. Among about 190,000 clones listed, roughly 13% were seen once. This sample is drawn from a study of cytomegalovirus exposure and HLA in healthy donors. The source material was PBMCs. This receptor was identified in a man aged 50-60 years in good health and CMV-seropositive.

The CDR3 here is CASSLGRVKGPGELFF. The CDR3 nucleotides read TGTGCCAGCAGCTTGGGCAGGGTAAAAGGTCCCGGGGAGCTGTTTTTT. V gene TRBV5-8 combines with J gene TRBJ2-2, with D maybe TRBD1 (5 bases). The V gene's germline CDR1 is SGHTS and CDR2 YDEGEE. This CDR3 contains 16 residues. V lost 0 bases and J lost 6, with 15 bases in between. The full variable domain, completed using reference TRBV5-8 and TRBJ2-2, is EAGVTQSPTHLIKTRGQQATLRCSPISGHTSVYWYQQALGLGLQFLLWYDEGEERNRGNFPPRFSGRQFPNYSSELNVNALELEDSALYLCASSLGRVKGPGELFFGEGSRLTVL.